This passage covers 18 T cell receptor beta chains from one sample sequenced in a study of blood T cell repertoires in COVID-19. This table comes from immunoSEQ multiplex PCR, and its TCRdb copy is limited to in-frame clones, with some not included. The top ten clones hold around 2.8% of a sample with approximately 250,000 clones, approximately 90% of them seen once. The sample taken for sequencing was PBMCs or T cells enriched from blood (not recorded which). The origin of the receptors is a man aged 35-49 years who had been exposed to COVID-19.

V is TRBV28 and J is TRBJ1-5; 7 bases map to TRBD1. The germline V gene encodes CDR1 MDHEN and CDR2 SYDVKM. CDR3 length: 16 amino acids. V lost 8 bases and J lost 3; bases outside the gene matches: 13. Here the CDR3 reads CASDLPKGQSNQPQHF. CDR3 in DNA: TGTGCCAGCGACCTGCCGAAGGGACAGTCCAATCAGCCCCAGCATTTT. The whole variable domain, remainder taken from reference TRBV28 and TRBJ1-5, is DVKVTQSSRYLVKRTGEKVFLECVQDMDHENMFWYRQDPGLGLRLIYFSYDVKMKEKGDIPEGYSVSREKKERFSLILESASTNQTSMYLCASDLPKGQSNQPQHFGDGTRLSIL.

V gene TRBV6-5 combines with J gene TRBJ1-1; D perhaps matches TRBD1 (5 bases). CDR1 and CDR2 (germline): MNHEY, SVGAGI. The V and J ends lost 4 bases and 3 bases respectively, with 9 bases between them. This CDR3 has 13 amino acids. The DNA of the CDR3 is TGTGCCAGCAGTTTCAGGGTGGACACTGAAGCTTTCTTT. Protein sequence: CASSFRVDTEAFF.

The chain uses TRBV19 and TRBJ2-7, with 8 bases aligning to TRBD2. Germline CDR1 and CDR2: LNHDA and SQIVND (reference sequence). V shed 6 bases and J 5 bases; nucleotides not matched to a gene: 6. This CDR3 contains 13 residues. The CDR3: CASRGLDENEQYF. CDR3 nucleotides: TGTGCCAGTAGGGGACTAGACGAGAACGAGCAGTACTTC.

The V gene is TRBV5-4, the J gene TRBJ1-6; TRBD1 might be the D (6 bases). V was shortened by 3 bases and J by 0 bases, with 13 bases between the two germline ends. The germline CDR1 and CDR2 sequences are SGHNT and YYREEE (reference sequence). The CDR3 is 17 residues long. CDR3 coding DNA: TGTGCCAGCAGCTGGGGGGGGCCGAGCTCCTATAATTCACCCCTCCACTTT. This encodes CASSWGGPSSYNSPLHF.

The chain couples TRBV5-1 to TRBJ2-5; 10 nucleotides agree with TRBD2. The CDR3 totals 17 residues. J lost 3 bases, V lost 2 bases, and 10 bases had no gene match. CDR1 SGHRS and CDR2 YFSETQ come from the germline V gene. The CDR3 loop is CASSFSALAGTKETQYF. In DNA, the CDR3 is TGCGCCAGCAGCTTTTCTGCACTAGCGGGAACCAAAGAGACCCAGTACTTC. The full variable domain, rest sourced from reference TRBV5-1 and TRBJ2-5, is KAGVTQTPRYLIKTRGQQVTLSCSPISGHRSVSWYQQTPGQGLQFLFEYFSETQRNKGNFPGRFSGRQFSNSRSEMNVSTLELGDSALYLCASSFSALAGTKETQYFGPGTRLLVL.

This chain connects TRBV11-2 to TRBJ2-1; the D gene is possibly TRBD2 (5 bases). The CDR3 is 15 residues long. With 5 bases removed from V and 9 bases from J, the gap between germline ends came to 20 bases. CDR1 is SGHAT and CDR2 is FQNNGV in the germline V gene. The CDR3 reads CASSPLDGGGGEQFF. The DNA for the CDR3 is TGTGCCAGCAGCCCCCTTGACGGAGGAGGTGGTGAGCAGTTCTTC.

This chain joins TRBV11-2 and TRBJ1-1; D perhaps matches TRBD1 (5 bases). The CDR3 extends over 13 amino acids. Germline-derived CDR1 and CDR2 are SGHAT and FQNNGV. V dropped 0 bases and J dropped 4 bases, with 6 bases sitting between them. DNA for the CDR3: TGTGCCAGCAGCTTAGACCAGGGCACTGAAGCTTTCTTT. It translates to CASSLDQGTEAFF.

The chain links TRBV30 to TRBJ2-5, with D possibly TRBD2 on 6 matching bases. Germline CDR1 and CDR2: GTSNPN and SVGIG (reference sequence). V lost 0 bases to trimming and J lost 2 bases, with 10 bases between them. This CDR3 spans 14 amino acids. The CDR3 bases are TGTGCCTGGAGTGTACGAGGGAGGCAAGAGACCCAGTACTTC. It specifies CAWSVRGRQETQYF.

The chain is built from TRBV5-1 and TRBJ2-2, with D uncertain. The V and J ends lost 3 bases and 4 bases respectively, with 16 bases between them. CDR1 is SGHRS and CDR2 is YFSETQ in the germline V gene. There are 16 residues in the CDR3. CDR3 residues: CASSSDLLPGTGELFF. CDR3 in DNA: TGCGCCAGCAGCTCTGACCTCCTCCCGGGCACCGGGGAGCTGTTTTTT.

The J gene is TRBJ2-5, the V gene TRBV28; possibly TRBD1 for D (6 bases). V was cut by 5 bases and J by 1 base, with 11 bases left in between. The CDR3 contains 14 residues. Looked up from germline, CDR1 is MDHEN and CDR2 is SYDVKM. The DNA of the CDR3 is TGTGCCAGCAGTCCTGACAGGTTCCAAGAGACCCAGTACTTC. Encoded protein: CASSPDRFQETQYF.

The chain couples TRBV6-5 to TRBJ1-6, with 9 bases aligning to TRBD1. CDR3 length: 15 amino acids. V lost 2 bases and J lost 5; bases outside the gene matches: 1. The germline V gene has CDR1 MNHEY and CDR2 SVGAGI. The CDR3 here is CASSYGTGNNSPLHF. CDR3 coding DNA: TGTGCCAGCAGTTACGGGACAGGGAATAATTCACCCCTCCACTTT.

The rearrangement uses TRBV7-9 and TRBJ1-1; TRBD1 might be the D (6 bases). V was trimmed by 5 bases and J by 0 bases, leaving 16 bases between them. Germline assignment: CDR1 SEHNR and CDR2 FQNEAQ (reference sequence). This CDR3 region has 16 residues. The CDR3 DNA sequence: TGTGCCAGCAGCCCAAGAACAGGGAGTCTGAACACTGAAGCTTTCTTT. Amino acid sequence: CASSPRTGSLNTEAFF.

The chain links TRBV28 to TRBJ1-6; 7 bases line up with TRBD1. The trim removed 6 bases at V and 7 bases at J, leaving 3 bases unmatched. CDR1 is MDHEN and CDR2 is SYDVKM in the germline V gene. The CDR3 runs 13 residues. The CDR3 here is CASRTGRNSPLHF. For the CDR3, the DNA is TGTGCCAGCAGGACAGGGAGGAATTCACCCCTCCACTTT. The whole variable domain, remainder taken from reference TRBV28 and TRBJ1-6, is DVKVTQSSRYLVKRTGEKVFLECVQDMDHENMFWYRQDPGLGLRLIYFSYDVKMKEKGDIPEGYSVSREKKERFSLILESASTNQTSMYLCASRTGRNSPLHFGNGTRLTVT.

V is TRBV18 and J is TRBJ2-7; 9 bases fit TRBD2. Per the germline V gene, CDR1 is KGHSH and CDR2 is LQKENI. The CDR3 has 17 amino acids. V was pared by 3 bases and J by 1 base, with 10 bases of the junction left unmatched. The CDR3 loop reads CASSPVVAGVSSYEQYF. Here the CDR3 DNA reads TGTGCCAGCTCACCCGTAGTAGCGGGAGTGAGTTCCTACGAGCAGTACTTC.

The V call is TRBV11-2, the J call TRBJ2-7; TRBD2 might be the D (6 bases). The V gene lost 5 bases and the J gene lost 3 bases, with 17 bases spanning the gap. The CDR3 length is 15 residues. CDR1 and CDR2 from the germline V gene are SGHAT and FQNNGV. CDR3 sequence reads: CASSQSLRGIYEQYF. CDR3 in DNA: TGTGCCAGCAGCCAGAGCTTGCGCGGGATCTACGAGCAGTACTTC.

This clone showed up just once. The J gene is TRBJ1-4, the V gene TRBV3-1 (or the pseudogene TRBV3-2); 9 bases map to TRBD1. Germline lookup yields CDR1 LGHDT and CDR2 YNNKEL (reference sequence). The V gene end was trimmed by 2 bases and the J gene end by 0 bases; junction bases not matched to a gene: 7. The CDR3 extends over 18 amino acids. CDR3 loop: CASSQRGTGQATNEKLFF. The DNA of the CDR3 is TGTGCCAGCAGCCAAAGGGGGACAGGGCAAGCAACTAATGAAAAACTGTTTTTT.

The chain combines TRBV5-1 with TRBJ2-6; TRBD1 matches at 12 bases. With 5 bases clipped from V and 2 bases from J, the junction kept 8 bases outside the gene matches. The CDR3 consists of 18 residues. The germline gives CDR1 SGHRS, CDR2 YFSETQ. This CDR3 is CASRSGGTGGAGANVLTF. CDR3 sequence (DNA): TGCGCCAGCAGGTCCGGTGGGACAGGGGGCGCTGGGGCCAACGTCCTGACTTTC.

The chain employs TRBV18 and TRBJ2-1, with TRBD2 as a possible D gene (5 bases). The CDR3 is 15 residues long. Germline values: CDR1 KGHSH, CDR2 LQKENI. Trimming cost V 2 bases and J 6 bases, with 14 bases left between them. The CDR3 DNA reads TGTGCCAGCTCACCAGAGGGCAGTCCTGGCAATGAGCAGTTCTTC. Protein sequence: CASSPEGSPGNEQFF.